This T cell receptor (beta chain) was retrieved from a study of T-cell memory formation after mild COVID-19 (dated by TCRdb to the early 2020s). For the study in its entirety: TCR sequence clusters from the two donors were largely donor specific. Longitudinal TCRalpha and TCRbeta repertoire sequencing tracked T-cell clones expanding and contracting after mild COVID-19 in a couple of donors. The cohort was made up of two young adult volunteers, one female and one male, who were previously healthy.

Ficoll-Paque density gradient centrifugation was the method used to isolate PBMCs. Including the terminal cysteine and phenylalanine, the CDR3 comprises 16 residues. Only the CDR3 DNA stays, 48 bases, in frame from base 1. Taken from the germline V gene, the CDR1 and CDR2 loops are SGHVS and FNYEAQ. The germline V and J ends show losses of 1 base and 6 bases respectively, and no gene match explains 3 bases of the junction. This clonotype occurred many times. The antigen this receptor binds is unknown. No per-base quality is available; no much larger clone lies one base away. Paper-wide results and their limitations: Clones that contracted from day 15 to 85 showed balanced CD4/CD8 phenotypes, whereas a second wave of clones that expanded from day 15 to 37 leaned towards CD4+. SARS-CoV-2 specificity of the second-wave clones peaking on day 37 was not confirmed. Some responding clones were detected in pre-infection memory, suggesting pre-existing cross-reactive memory T cells joined the SARS-CoV-2 response. Contracting CD4+ clones turned up mainly in the CM and EM memory subsets, whereas EMRA was where CD8+ clones were enriched. The study covered only a couple of mild cases, and larger cohorts including severe cases with pre-infection samples were considered necessary.

The sequencer listed for this sample is Illumina NovaSeq 6000. cDNA libraries for TCRalpha and TCRbeta were prepared by 5'RACE using constant-segment primers, with sample barcodes and unique molecular identifiers added. RNA was extracted from every sample with Trizol reagent. The libraries were amplified in two PCR steps, and the second step added a second sample barcode and Illumina TruSeq adapters. The libraries were sequenced on an Illumina NovaSeq using 2 x 150 bp paired-end reads. Turning to the authors' computational methods: With migec v1.2.7, reads were demultiplexed and then collapsed into UMI-guided consensus sequences. Using mixcr v2.1.11, UMI consensuses were aligned to TRA and TRB V and J templates and then assembled into clonotypes. Clonotypes were classified as expanded or contracted when called significant by both edgeR and NoisET, with noise models trained on biological replicates. For edgeR calls, the thresholds were a false discovery rate-adjusted p below 0.01 and a log2 fold-change of 1. PCA with hierarchical clustering of max-normalized trajectories of the 1000 most abundant clonotypes was used as exploratory dynamics analysis. Each responding clone was given a CD4 or CD8 phenotype based on the CD4+ and CD8+ repertoires, which had been sequenced separately. The raw public data were reprocessed by TCRdb itself: fastp quality trimming at Q25, MiXCR clonotype calling, in-frame beta chains only. Each record represents a unique CDR3 protein, reported with the most common genes and DNA among its rows. The V and J calls follow TCRdb's processing rather than the paper's. Counted in this sample were more than 450,000 distinct CDR3 sequences; approximately 18% of them appeared once. The ten largest clonotypes hold more than 10% of the sample.

The sample was PBMCs or a T cell subset sorted from them (not recorded which). This clonotype was obtained from an adult woman who had mild COVID-19 (a few samples of this study predate the infection). The sample titles of this study are shuffled in the database, so cell type and time point are left out; the donor was told from shared clones. The sequence links TRBV7-6 to TRBJ2-2; 12 bases in the junction line up with TRBD2. The CDR3 loop reads CASSLDRLAGAGELFF. The nucleotide sequence reads TGTGCCAGCAGCTTAGACAGACTAGCGGGGGCCGGGGAGCTGTTTTTT.